The entry below describes one T cell receptor (beta chain). Study processing details: Reference gene primer amplification in the assay estimated nucleated cell counts. Sequenced by immunoSEQ multiplex PCR; TCRdb stores in-frame clones only, minus some. V, J and clone size are those of that table, while D and trimming were read from the DNA. The table includes some 200,000 clones, 75% to 85% detected once. This sample is part of a study of blood T cell repertoires in COVID-19. The Seattle patients, enrolled during active infection, were followed longitudinally. V was clipped by 5 bases and J by 0 bases, with 10 bases between them. The CDR3 has 14 residues. Germline V CDR1 and CDR2: LGHNA, YNFKEQ.

The chain employs TRBV4-2 and TRBJ1-2; D is ambiguous. This clonotype was sampled from a woman aged 25 to 39 with COVID-19, enrolled during active disease. The specimen was peripheral blood. CDR3 loop: CASSDTAPNYGYTF. The DNA of the CDR3 is TGTGCCAGCAGCGATACAGCTCCTAACTATGGCTACACCTTC.